This paragraph reports one TCR beta chain. TCRdb keeps only in-frame clones here, not all; method: immunoSEQ multiplex PCR. The sample records around 71,000 clones, just over 90% being singletons. The CDR3 has 15 residues. Trimming cost V 2 bases and J 3 bases; bases outside gene matches: 7. Looked up from germline, CDR1 is SGHDN and CDR2 is FVKESK. This entry is derived from a study of T cell changes during pregnancy in multiple sclerosis. The V and J genes are TRBV14 and TRBJ2-7; TRBD1 aligns across 7 bases. This specimen consisted of peripheral blood, obtained in the third trimester of pregnancy. The TCR comes from a female donor with multiple sclerosis, enrolled in a pregnancy study. CDR3 bases: TGTGCCAGCAGCCAACTGGGACAGCTGTTCTACGAGCAGTACTTC. Amino acids: CASSQLGQLFYEQYF.